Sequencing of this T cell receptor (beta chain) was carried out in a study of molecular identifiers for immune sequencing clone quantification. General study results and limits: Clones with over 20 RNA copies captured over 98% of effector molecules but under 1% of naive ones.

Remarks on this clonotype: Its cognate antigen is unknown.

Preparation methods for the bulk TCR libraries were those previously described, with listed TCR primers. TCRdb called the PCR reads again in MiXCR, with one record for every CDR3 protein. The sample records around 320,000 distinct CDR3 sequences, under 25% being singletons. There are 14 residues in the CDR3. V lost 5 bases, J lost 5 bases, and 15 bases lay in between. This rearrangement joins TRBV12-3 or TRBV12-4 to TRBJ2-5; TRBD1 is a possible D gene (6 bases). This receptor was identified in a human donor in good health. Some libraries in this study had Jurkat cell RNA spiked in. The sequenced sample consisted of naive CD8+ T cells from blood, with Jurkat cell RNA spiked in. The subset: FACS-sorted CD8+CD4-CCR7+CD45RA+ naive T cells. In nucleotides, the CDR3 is TGTGCCAGCAGTCAAGCTAGGACAGTTGAGACCCAGTACTTC. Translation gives CASSQARTVETQYF.